This T cell receptor (beta chain) came from a study of T-cell reconstitution after alpha-beta-depleted transplantation in children. Study results and caveats: One year post-transplant, T-cell counts and diversity were largely derived from T cells produced anew.

This clonotype was seen a few times. Its matching antigen is unknown. During its preparation, the TCRbeta library received unique molecular identifiers. One entry per CDR3 protein, called by TCRdb with MiXCR from the PCR reads. The sample records approximately 1,000,000 distinct CDR3 sequences, 25% to 30% being singletons. This CDR3 has 11 residues. Germline-derived CDR1 and CDR2 are LGHDT and YNNKEL (reference sequence). V lost 8 bases to trimming and J lost 5 bases, with 8 bases between them. The clonotype was recovered from a boy less than two years old who had a stem cell transplant for SCID, so the T cells may come from the graft donor. The chain links TRBV3-1 to TRBJ2-3; D not certain. The source was PBMCs, mostly from graft donor cells, collected 360 days after TCRalphabeta/CD19-depleted stem cell transplant. The CDR3 DNA reads TGTGCCAGCGGGCTTAGAGATACGCAGTATTTT. Protein sequence: CASGLRDTQYF.